This TCR beta chain came from a study of OX40 agonist ivuxolimab in advanced cancers. As for the study in general: There were three patients with partial responses, one having hepatocellular carcinoma and two cutaneous melanoma. Study-level results: The study found that CD8+ T cells averaged more expanded clones than CD4+. Clonal expansion was among the lowest in partial responders at 0.1-3.0 mg/kg, especially CD8+.

Sequencing was performed with immunoSEQ multiplex PCR; in TCRdb, only in-frame clones are kept and a portion is missing. The table has tens of thousands of clones, nearly 85% seen once. Sampled blood was obtained at baseline, cycle 4 day 1, and cycle 7 day 1. A remark on this clone: The antigen is undetermined.

CDR1 is SGHRS, CDR2 YFSETQ, per germline. The CDR3 sequence is 16 residues long. Trimming removed 1 base at V and 0 bases at J, with 8 bases between. The rearrangement links TRBV5-1 to TRBJ2-6; D is perhaps TRBD2 (6 bases). This receptor was identified in an adult with an advanced solid tumor such as melanoma, head and neck, liver or kidney cancer. The sequences come from CD4+ or CD8+ T cells sorted from blood, collected in a trial of the OX40 agonist ivuxolimab. The CDR3 bases are TGCGCCAGCAGCTTGTGGGGGGACTCTGGGGCCAACGTCCTGACTTTC. It encodes CASSLWGDSGANVLTF.